A selection of T cell receptor beta chains follows, all from one sample in a study of cytomegalovirus exposure and HLA in healthy donors. Assay used: immunoSEQ multiplex PCR; TCRdb lists only in-frame clones, some missing. This sample has tens of thousands of clones, with roughly 78% found just once. The sample comprised PBMCs. The source is a woman aged 40 to 50 in good health and CMV-seropositive. CDR3s include the opening cysteine and the closing phenylalanine or tryptophan. Each record gives: clone size, J gene, D gene, V gene, CDR3 DNA, CDR3 protein. The D gene is left open where the match is weak. Clone size is stated in some rows and not others, as once, few, many or a class when expanded.

size: -; J: TRBJ2-5; D: TRBD1; V: TRBV5-4; DNA: TGTGCCATTTCCTGGACAGGGCCTCAAGAGACCCAGTACTTC; CDR3: CAISWTGPQETQYF
size: few; J: TRBJ2-7; D: TRBD2; V: TRBV6-5; DNA: TGTGCCAGCAGTCTAGCGGGAGATTTCTACGAGCAGTACTTC; CDR3: CASSLAGDFYEQYF
size: -; J: TRBJ2-2; D: -; V: TRBV5-6; DNA: TGTGCCAGCAGCTTGTCTGTCGGCACCGGGGAGCTGTTTTTT; CDR3: CASSLSVGTGELFF
size: few; J: TRBJ1-2; D: -; V: TRBV6-6; DNA: TGTGCCAGCTGGGGGGACGGCTATGGCTACACCTTC; CDR3: CASWGDGYGYTF
size: -; J: TRBJ2-2; D: TRBD2; V: TRBV14; DNA: TGTGCCAGCAGCCTTAGCGGGAGCACCGGGGAGCTGTTTTTT; CDR3: CASSLSGSTGELFF
size: -; J: TRBJ1-5; D: TRBD1; V: TRBV7-9; DNA: TGTGCCAGCAGCTTAGGTGGATTTGGACAGGGTTCCAATCAGCCCCAGCATTTT; CDR3: CASSLGGFGQGSNQPQHF
size: -; J: TRBJ2-7; D: TRBD2; V: TRBV29-1; DNA: TGCAGCGTTGTTCCAGCGGGAGGGCCTCACGAGCAGTACTTC; CDR3: CSVVPAGGPHEQYF
size: -; J: TRBJ2-1; D: TRBD2; V: TRBV7-2; DNA: TGTGCCAGCAGCCCCTGGGGACTAGCGGGAAAGAATGAGCAGTTCTTC; CDR3: CASSPWGLAGKNEQFF
size: few; J: TRBJ1-3; D: -; V: TRBV6-1; DNA: TGTGCCAGCAGGGGAGTACAAGGCTCTGGAAACACCATATATTTT; CDR3: CASRGVQGSGNTIYF
size: few; J: TRBJ2-3; D: TRBD2; V: TRBV11-3; DNA: TGTGCCAGCAGCGAAGGGGGTAGCGGGAGTTCGGATACGCAGTATTTT; CDR3: CASSEGGSGSSDTQYF
size: -; J: TRBJ2-2; D: TRBD2; V: TRBV10-3; DNA: TGTGCCATCAGTGAGTTAACTAGCGGGAGGCGCGGGGAGCTGTTTTTT; CDR3: CAISELTSGRRGELFF
size: -; J: TRBJ2-7; D: -; V: TRBV6-5; DNA: TGTGCCAGCAGTTACCGAGGTAGCTCCTACGAGCAGTACTTC; CDR3: CASSYRGSSYEQYF
size: -; J: TRBJ2-2; D: TRBD1; V: TRBV4-1; DNA: TGCGCCAGCAGCCTAGCTACGGGACAGGGTATCGGGGAGCTGTTTTTT; CDR3: CASSLATGQGIGELFF
size: few; J: TRBJ1-6; D: -; V: TRBV2; DNA: TGTGCCAGCAGCGTGTACAGGGCGATATTTAATTCACCCCTCCACTTT; CDR3: CASSVYRAIFNSPLHF
size: few; J: TRBJ2-6; D: -; V: TRBV4-2; DNA: TGTGCCAGCAGCCAAGAAAGCGAGACTGGGGCCAACGTCCTGACTTTC; CDR3: CASSQESETGANVLTF
size: -; J: TRBJ1-1; D: -; V: TRBV7-3; DNA: TGTGCCAGCAGCCCAGGAGGGCTTTCTGAAGCTTTCTTT; CDR3: CASSPGGLSEAFF
size: -; J: TRBJ1-3; D: TRBD1; V: TRBV4-3; DNA: TGCGCCAGCAGCCAAGATGGGACAGGGGCTGGAAACACCATATATTTT; CDR3: CASSQDGTGAGNTIYF
size: once; J: TRBJ1-2; D: -; V: TRBV18; DNA: TGTGCCAGCGACCAAGGGGCAGGGAAGGGCTACACCTTC; CDR3: CASDQGAGKGYTF
size: -; J: TRBJ2-7; D: TRBD2; V: TRBV28; DNA: TGTGCCAGCAACGCCAGACTAGCTGCCTCCTACGAGCAGTACTTC; CDR3: CASNARLAASYEQYF
size: few; J: TRBJ2-1; D: -; V: TRBV7-3; DNA: TGTGCCAGCAGCCTTCAGGTTAGCGGCAACAATGAGCAGTTCTTC; CDR3: CASSLQVSGNNEQFF
size: -; J: TRBJ2-3; D: -; V: TRBV5-4; DNA: TGTGCCAGCAGCTTGGAGCTGCGGCCCACAGATACGCAGTATTTT; CDR3: CASSLELRPTDTQYF
size: -; J: TRBJ2-1; D: TRBD2; V: TRBV9; DNA: TGTGCCAGCAGCCCTACTAGCGCCTACAATGAGCAGTTCTTC; CDR3: CASSPTSAYNEQFF
size: -; J: TRBJ2-1; D: -; V: TRBV28; DNA: TGTGCCAGCACGCAAGGAGGTCGAGATGAGCAGTTCTTC; CDR3: CASTQGGRDEQFF
size: -; J: TRBJ1-5; D: -; V: TRBV18; DNA: TGTGCCAGCTCACCACCGCAAGGGGATCAGCCCCAGCATTTT; CDR3: CASSPPQGDQPQHF
size: -; J: TRBJ1-2; D: -; V: TRBV18; DNA: TGTGCCAGCTCATTAACGGTTCAGGACTATGGCTACACCTTC; CDR3: CASSLTVQDYGYTF
size: -; J: TRBJ2-5; D: -; V: TRBV7-7; DNA: TGTGCTAGCAGCTTAGGCGGGACAGACCAAGAGACCCAGTACTTC; CDR3: CASSLGGTDQETQYF
size: -; J: TRBJ2-5; D: -; V: TRBV7-9; DNA: TGTGCCAGCAGCTCGGACCTTGGGGCACCAGAGACCCAGTACTTC; CDR3: CASSSDLGAPETQYF
size: -; J: TRBJ2-1; D: -; V: TRBV28; DNA: TGTGCCAGCAAGGGCCAGGGGACAAACAATGAGCAGTTCTTC; CDR3: CASKGQGTNNEQFF
size: -; J: TRBJ2-1; D: -; V: TRBV7-2; DNA: TGTGCCAGCAGCTTTGGTGGGGGAGGGGGATACAATGAGCAGTTCTTC; CDR3: CASSFGGGGGYNEQFF
size: -; J: TRBJ1-6; D: TRBD1; V: TRBV19; DNA: TGTGCCAGTAGTATTCAGGGGGTAAATTCACCCCTCCACTTT; CDR3: CASSIQGVNSPLHF
size: -; J: TRBJ2-7; D: TRBD1; V: TRBV7-6; DNA: TGTGCCAGCAGTCGAGGGACAGGGTCTAGCTCCTACGAGCAGTACTTC; CDR3: CASSRGTGSSSYEQYF
size: few; J: TRBJ2-7; D: -; V: TRBV9; DNA: TGTGCCAGCAGCCCGAGGACTTCAACCTACGAGCAGTACTTC; CDR3: CASSPRTSTYEQYF
size: -; J: TRBJ2-3; D: -; V: TRBV7-6; DNA: TGTGCCAGCAGCGAAGGAGTAATGACTAGCACAGATACGCAGTATTTT; CDR3: CASSEGVMTSTDTQYF
size: -; J: TRBJ2-5; D: -; V: TRBV18; DNA: TGTGCCAGCTCACCCGGGTACCAAGAGACCCAGTACTTC; CDR3: CASSPGYQETQYF
size: -; J: TRBJ1-2; D: TRBD1; V: TRBV30; DNA: TGTGCCTGGAGTGGGGACAGGACTTACGGGCGCAGTGGCTACACCTTC; CDR3: CAWSGDRTYGRSGYTF
size: -; J: TRBJ1-5; D: -; V: TRBV7-9; DNA: TGTGCCAGCAGCTTATCTCTGGGTGCTGGGAGTCAGCCCCAGCATTTT; CDR3: CASSLSLGAGSQPQHF
size: few; J: TRBJ1-1; D: -; V: TRBV5-6; DNA: TGTGCCAGCAGCTCAGTAACTGAAGCTTTCTTT; CDR3: CASSSVTEAFF
size: -; J: TRBJ1-4; D: -; V: TRBV29-1; DNA: TGCAGCGTGAAGACACTGCCAGGGTCAACTAATGAAAAACTGTTTTTT; CDR3: CSVKTLPGSTNEKLFF
size: -; J: TRBJ1-2; D: -; V: TRBV11-2; DNA: TGTGCCAGCAGCTTAGATCGGGGACTTGGCTACACCTTC; CDR3: CASSLDRGLGYTF
size: -; J: TRBJ2-1; D: -; V: TRBV6-5; DNA: TGTGCCAGCAGTGCGTACAATGAGCAGTTCTTC; CDR3: CASSAYNEQFF
size: -; J: TRBJ2-7; D: -; V: TRBV11-3; DNA: TGTGCCAGCAGCTTAGTTGCGGGTCCCTACGAGCAGTACTTC; CDR3: CASSLVAGPYEQYF
size: once; J: TRBJ1-2; D: -; V: TRBV5-4; DNA: TGTGCCAGCAGCCCGACCGGGGGGTATGGCTACACCTTC; CDR3: CASSPTGGYGYTF
size: -; J: TRBJ1-1; D: -; V: TRBV29-1; DNA: TGCAGCGTTGAAGGGATGGTGGGGGCAAGAACTGAAGCTTTCTTT; CDR3: CSVEGMVGARTEAFF
size: -; J: TRBJ2-7; D: -; V: TRBV5-1; DNA: TGCGCCAGCAGCTTCCTGGGGCATTCCTACGAGCAGTACTTC; CDR3: CASSFLGHSYEQYF
size: -; J: TRBJ1-5; D: TRBD1; V: TRBV28; DNA: TGTGCCAGCAGTTTTAGCCAGGGGGCGAATCAGCCCCAGCATTTT; CDR3: CASSFSQGANQPQHF
size: -; J: TRBJ2-3; D: -; V: TRBV11-3; DNA: TGTGCCAGCAGCCCCGGCGGGGCAGATACGCAGTATTTT; CDR3: CASSPGGADTQYF
size: -; J: TRBJ2-7; D: TRBD1; V: TRBV6-5; DNA: TGTGCCAGCAGTCCCGGGACAGGGCCCTACGAGCAGTACTTC; CDR3: CASSPGTGPYEQYF
size: -; J: TRBJ2-1; D: -; V: TRBV2; DNA: TGTGCCAGCAGTGGAGGGAATGAGCAGTTCTTC; CDR3: CASSGGNEQFF
size: -; J: TRBJ2-3; D: TRBD2; V: TRBV9; DNA: TGTGCCAGCAGCGCCGGGACTAGCGGCGCAGATACGCAGTATTTT; CDR3: CASSAGTSGADTQYF